Below, 26 T cell receptor beta chains from the same sample are listed, as sequenced in a study of T cell repertoires in cytomegalovirus infection. Antigens of these TCRs are unknown. TCRdb re-derived calls from the reads in MiXCR, one entry per CDR3 protein. The sample includes 5,000 to 6,500 distinct CDR3 sequences, 50% to 60% seen only once; the top ten take about 90%. Sample: PBMCs, sequenced either directly or after in vitro stimulation (not recorded which). The receptor source for this set is a human donor in good health (CMV status not recorded). Some clones in this sample may be carry-over from other donors' samples.

The V gene is TRBV7-6, the J gene TRBJ2-3; TRBD2 is a possible D gene (6 bases). CDR3 size: 16 residues. CDR1 is SGHVS and CDR2 is FNYEAQ in the germline V gene. V lost 2 bases and J lost 2, with 14 bases in between. For the CDR3, the DNA is TGTGCCAGCAGCTTATGGCGGGGCCTTCACACAGATACGCAGTATTTT. Translation: CASSLWRGLHTDTQYF.

The chain couples TRBV7-9 to TRBJ1-1; a weak D match, TRBD1 (5 bases). V was pared by 2 bases and J by 0 bases, with 10 bases between. CDR3 length: 15 amino acids. CDR1 and CDR2 from the germline V gene are SEHNR and FQNEAQ (reference sequence). The CDR3, as DNA: TGTGCCAGCAGCTTAACAGGAGACCTGAACACTGAAGCTTTCTTT. Its protein product is CASSLTGDLNTEAFF.

On this clonotype: One junction end does not reproduce the germline sequence, and a read error may be involved. This chain joins TRBV6-5 and TRBJ1-5; 7 bases fit TRBD1. The germline gives CDR1 MNHEY, CDR2 SVGAGI. The CDR3 has 14 amino acids. This CDR3 is CASSMGQRNPPHHF. The CDR3 DNA sequence: TGTGCCAGCAGCATGGGACAGAGGAATCCTCCCCATCATTTT.

This clonotype was detected only a few times. This rearrangement joins TRBV7-2 to TRBJ1-2, with 11 bases matching TRBD1. The CDR3 consists of 15 residues. Germline loops: CDR1 SGHTA, CDR2 FQGNSA. J was trimmed by 6 bases and V by 5 bases; bases with no gene match: 8. The DNA for the CDR3 is TGTGCCAGCAGCCCTTGGACAGGGGGCATGAATGGCTACACCTTC. Its protein is CASSPWTGGMNGYTF.

This clonotype was seen more than once but under ten times. The V gene is TRBV6-5, the J gene TRBJ2-4; unclear D gene. CDR3 length: 12 residues. CDR1 is MNHEY, CDR2 SVGAGI, per germline. Trimming took 4 bases from V and 6 from J, leaving 7 bases between them. CDR3 bases: TGTGCCAGCAGTTCCCCCGTAAACATTCAGTACTTC. Protein product: CASSSPVNIQYF.

This clonotype was picked up many times. V and J are TRBV5-6 and TRBJ2-3; D is unresolved. The germline V gene has CDR1 SGHDT and CDR2 YYEEEE. The CDR3 covers 13 residues. V was pared by 4 bases and J by 6 bases, with 12 bases between. The CDR3 region has the DNA TGTGCCAGCAGCCCCCAGTATGACGATACGCAGTATTTT. As protein: CASSPQYDDTQYF. The whole variable domain, filled in from reference TRBV5-6 and TRBJ2-3, reads DAGVTQSPTHLIKTRGQQVTLRCSPKSGHDTVSWYQQALGQGPQFIFQYYEEEERQRGNFPDRFSGHQFPNYSSELNVNALLLGDSALYLCASSPQYDDTQYFGPGTRLTVL.

The rearrangement joins TRBV7-9 to TRBJ1-6; D might be TRBD1 (5 bases). Trimming took off 4 bases at V and 9 bases at J, with 13 bases between the two ends. CDR3 size: 14 residues. CDR1 and CDR2 (germline): SEHNR, FQNEAQ (reference sequence). The CDR3 coding sequence is TGTGCCAGCAGCTCCCAGGGCGGCGGTTCACCCCTCCACTTT. Encoded protein: CASSSQGGGSPLHF.

This clonotype was detected ten times or more. This rearrangement joins TRBV9 to TRBJ2-7; D is undetermined. The CDR3 contains 14 residues. Germline loops: CDR1 SGDLS, CDR2 YYNGEE. Trimming left V 3 bases short and J 2 bases short, with 12 bases between. The CDR3 loop is CASSAVNLPYEQYF. The CDR3 region has the DNA TGTGCCAGCAGCGCAGTTAACCTTCCCTACGAGCAGTACTTC.

The chain combines TRBV7-2 with TRBJ2-2, with a possible D match to TRBD2 (6 bases). From germline, CDR1 is SGHTA and CDR2 FQGNSA. The CDR3 sequence is 12 residues long. Trimming stripped 3 bases from V and 17 bases from J, with 16 bases between. This chain's CDR3 is CASSFWEVDLFF. The CDR3 DNA is TGTGCCAGCAGCTTTTGGGAGGTGGATCTATTTTTT.

The chain has TRBV7-2 and TRBJ2-5; D remains ambiguous. This CDR3 is 19 amino acids long. Trimming took 2 bases from V and 5 from J, leaving 27 bases between them. Germline CDR1 and CDR2: SGHTA and FQGNSA. CDR3: CASSLRGAIGIPEGETQYF. The CDR3, as DNA: TGTGCCAGCAGCTTAAGAGGAGCTATCGGTATACCCGAAGGGGAGACCCAGTACTTC.

This clonotype was recorded a few times. The genes are TRBV10-3 and TRBJ1-1; 7 bases match TRBD1. This CDR3 spans 15 amino acids. The V gene's germline CDR1 is ENHRY and CDR2 SYGVKD. The CDR3 spells CYISGFGQVDTEAFF. CDR3 sequence (DNA): TGTTACATCAGCGGGTTTGGACAGGTAGACACTGAAGCTTTCTTT.

The V call is TRBV28, the J call TRBJ2-7; weak D call: TRBD2 (5 bases). Germline CDR1 MDHEN, CDR2 SYDVKM. V lost 10 bases and J lost 13, with 29 bases in between. This CDR3 has 14 residues. CDR3 bases: TGTGCCATCACTCCCGCCCAACTAGACTACGATCATTACTTC. This encodes CAITPAQLDYDHYF.

In the case of this clonotype: A read error may produce the germline difference seen at one junction end. This rearrangement joins TRBV4-1 to TRBJ1-2; D is uncertain. This CDR3 has 14 amino acids. Germline assignment: CDR1 MGHRA and CDR2 YSYEKL. The CDR3 DNA follows: TGCGCCAGCAGACAAGATCGGCTAACGGGTGGCTCCACCTTC. Translating gives CASRQDRLTGGSTF.

Details on this clonotype: The conserved final phenylalanine or tryptophan is absent from the CDR3, which likely points to a read error. V and J are TRBV6-5 and TRBJ2-3, with TRBD2 matching 7 bases. Germline V gene data show CDR1 as MNHEY and CDR2 as SVGAGI. The trim removed 6 bases at V and 4 bases at J, leaving 16 bases unmatched. There are 17 residues in the CDR3. CDR3 nucleotide sequence: TGTGCCAGCAGGTACGCAGCGCTAGCGGTAGATGCAGATACGCAGTATTTG. Amino acid sequence: CASRYAALAVDADTQYL.

The chain couples TRBV11-1 to TRBJ2-2; D remains ambiguous. The CDR3 loop spans 14 amino acids. Germline V gene sequence: CDR1 SGHAT, CDR2 FQDESV (reference sequence). V shed 3 bases and J shed 6 bases, with 11 bases lying between them. The CDR3 DNA reads TGTGCCAGCAGCTTGTCGTCTTGGGCCGGGGAGCTGTTTTTT. Translating it yields CASSLSSWAGELFF.

In regard to this clonotype: The conserved final phenylalanine or tryptophan is absent from the CDR3, which likely points to a read error. The DNA of the CDR3 is TGTGCCATCAGCGTGTTTGGACAGGGAGACACGGAAGCTTTCTTG. It yields the protein CAISVFGQGDTEAFL. The genes are TRBV10-3 and TRBJ1-1, with 8 positions matching TRBD1. In germline, CDR1 is ENHRY, CDR2 SYGVKD. The CDR3 runs 15 residues.

Remarks on this clonotype: Germline is not matched at one junction end, which may reflect a read error. V gene TRBV19 combines with J gene TRBJ1-5; the D gene is possibly TRBD1 (6 bases). The CDR3 totals 19 residues. Per the germline V gene, CDR1 is LNHDA and CDR2 is SQIVND (reference sequence). The CDR3 DNA reads as TGTGCCATTAGTTCAATATATACCGTGACAGGTGAAGACAATCAGCCCCAGCAGTTT. Translating gives CAISSIYTVTGEDNQPQQF.

As concerns this clonotype: The CDR3 does not close with the conserved phenylalanine or tryptophan, likely indicating a read error. This CDR3 reads CASSSPAPNPEAFC. CDR3 DNA sequence: TGTGCCAGCAGTTCCCCAGCACCGAACCCTGAAGCTTTCTGT. The genes are TRBV6-2 or TRBV6-3 and TRBJ1-1, with no clear D. Germline values: CDR1 MNHEY, CDR2 SVGEGT. The CDR3 sequence is 14 residues long.

The rearrangement links TRBV6-5 to TRBJ2-7; weak D call: TRBD2 (6 bases). Trimming shortened V by 5 bases and J by 0 bases, and 17 bases separated the two germline ends. This CDR3 spans 16 amino acids. CDR1 is MNHEY and CDR2 is SVGAGI in the germline V gene. The CDR3 sequence is CASSPSTSHLSYEQYF. The CDR3 nucleotides are TGTGCCAGCAGTCCCTCAACTAGCCACCTCTCCTACGAGCAGTACTTC.

Here the CDR3 DNA reads TGTGCCAGCAGCGTAGAAAAGGGCACTGAAGCTTTCTTT. Its protein is CASSVEKGTEAFF. V is TRBV9 and J is TRBJ1-1, with no clear D. V lost 0 bases, J lost 4 bases, and 7 bases lay in between. This CDR3 has 13 residues. Per germline, CDR1 SGDLS and CDR2 YYNGEE.

A single count supports this clonotype. A junction boundary mismatches the germline segment, possibly from a read error. The chain has TRBV7-8 and TRBJ2-7, with D tentatively TRBD1 (6 bases). Germline-derived CDR1 and CDR2 are SGHVS and FQNEAQ. The CDR3 consists of 14 residues. The CDR3 DNA follows: TGTGACAGCTCCGGGGACACCCCTGGCGACGAGCAGTACTTC. Amino acid sequence: CDSSGDTPGDEQYF.

As for this clonotype: A read error may produce the germline difference seen at one junction end. The chain is built from TRBV19 and TRBJ2-2, with TRBD1 matching 7 bases. The CDR3 totals 15 residues. The germline V gene has CDR1 LNHDA and CDR2 SQIVND (reference sequence). CDR3 bases: TGTGCCAGTAGGGTGACAGGGATAGGCACCGGTGAGCTGTTCTTT. It is translated as CASRVTGIGTGELFF.

This clonotype was counted once. This sequence joins TRBV28 and TRBJ2-5; D is uncertain. Germline CDR1 and CDR2: MDHEN and SYDVKM. Trimming shortened V by 5 bases and J by 5 bases, and 9 bases separated the two germline ends. The CDR3 is 12 amino acids. The CDR3 sequence: CASSPSYETQYF. In DNA form, the CDR3 reads TGTGCCAGCAGTCCTTCCTACGAGACCCAGTACTTC.

The gene calls are TRBV6-8 and TRBJ2-7; 7 bases match TRBD2. The CDR3 loop spans 12 amino acids. Germline V gene lookup returns CDR1 MNHGY and CDR2 SAAAGT. The J segment lost 5 bases and the V segment lost 11 bases, leaving 9 bases of the junction unmatched. The CDR3 DNA is TGTGCCGCCGGGGGGACGGGCGACGAGCAGTACTTC. Encoded protein: CAAGGTGDEQYF.

In regard to this clonotype: A junction boundary mismatches the germline segment, possibly from a read error. V gene TRBV28 combines with J gene TRBJ2-7, with D perhaps matching TRBD2 (5 bases). Germline assignment: CDR1 MDHEN and CDR2 SYDVKM. The CDR3 loop spans 14 amino acids. CDR3 DNA sequence: TGTTCCAGCACTACCACCCAACTAGACTACGAGCACTATTTC. This codes for CSSTTTQLDYEHYF.

This clonotype has only a few counts. It is likely a read error, because the conserved phenylalanine at the end of the CDR3 is missing. The limits of the CDR3 on the DNA are not certain, so only TCRdb's listed CDR3 is given. The rearrangement uses TRBV7-2 and TRBJ1-5; TRBD1 is taken as the D call from the table, unchecked against the DNA. The CDR3 has 15 residues if both end residues are counted. Per the germline V gene, CDR1 is SGHTA and CDR2 is FQGNSA. CDR3 loop: CASSPGTASNQPKPC.